This T cell receptor beta chain is drawn from a study of blood T cell repertoires in COVID-19. Across the study: Acute-phase and convalescent COVID-19 samples originated in the United States, Italy and Spain. The cDNA or gDNA used as material had been derived from T cells, B-cell-depleted T cells, or PBMCs.

Original processing notes: Amplification of reference gene primers provided the estimated nucleated cell counts. The repertoire was sequenced with immunoSEQ multiplex PCR; TCRdb's copy has only in-frame clones and lacks some. From that table come the V and J calls and clone size; the DNA was used to work out D and trimming. The table shows about 100,000 clones, with 82% occurring only once. The ends were cut back, 3 bases at V and 10 bases at J, with 19 bases in the middle. The CDR3 is 16 amino acids. Germline CDR1 SEHNR, CDR2 FQNEAQ (reference sequence). The sequence was collected from a man between 60 and 75 years old with acute or convalescent COVID-19. Sequenced sample: peripheral blood. The chain employs TRBV7-9 and TRBJ1-6; TRBD1 might be the D (6 bases). The DNA of the CDR3 is TGTGCCAGCAGCTTGGGGACCTGGCAGGGGATGTCACCCCTCCACTTT. Protein sequence: CASSLGTWQGMSPLHF. The whole variable domain, remainder taken from reference TRBV7-9 and TRBJ1-6, is DTGVSQNPRHKITKRGQNVTFRCDPISEHNRLYWYRQTLGQGPEFLTYFQNEAQLEKSRLLSDRFSAERPKGSFSTLEIQRTEQGDSAMYLCASSLGTWQGMSPLHFGNGTRLTVT.